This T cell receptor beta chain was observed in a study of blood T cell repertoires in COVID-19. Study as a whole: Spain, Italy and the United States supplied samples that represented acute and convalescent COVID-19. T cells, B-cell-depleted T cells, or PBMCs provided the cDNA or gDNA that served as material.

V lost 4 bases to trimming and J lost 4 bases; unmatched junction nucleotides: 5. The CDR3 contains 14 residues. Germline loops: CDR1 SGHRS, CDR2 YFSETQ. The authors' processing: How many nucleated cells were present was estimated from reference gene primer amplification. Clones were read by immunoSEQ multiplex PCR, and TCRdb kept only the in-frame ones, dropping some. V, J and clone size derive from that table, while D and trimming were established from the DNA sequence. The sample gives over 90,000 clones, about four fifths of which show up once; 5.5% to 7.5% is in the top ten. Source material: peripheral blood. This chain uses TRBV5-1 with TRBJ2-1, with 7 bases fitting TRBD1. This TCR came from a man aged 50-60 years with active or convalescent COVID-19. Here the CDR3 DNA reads TGCGCCAGCAGCACAGGGGACATTTACAATGAGCAGTTCTTC. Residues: CASSTGDIYNEQFF.